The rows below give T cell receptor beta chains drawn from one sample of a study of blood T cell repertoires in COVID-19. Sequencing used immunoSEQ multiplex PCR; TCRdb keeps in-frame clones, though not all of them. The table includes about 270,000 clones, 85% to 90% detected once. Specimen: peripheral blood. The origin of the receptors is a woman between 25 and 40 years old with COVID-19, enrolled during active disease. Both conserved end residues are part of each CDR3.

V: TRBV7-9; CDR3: CASRNRDRGTDTQYF
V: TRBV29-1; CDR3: CSVAPPYTF
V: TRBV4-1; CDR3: CASSQGDPGLALGNEQFF
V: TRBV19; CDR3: CASSTSGWEETQYF
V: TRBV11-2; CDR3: CASSLLSGGEQETQYF
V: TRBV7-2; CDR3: CASSPAGGSYNEQFF
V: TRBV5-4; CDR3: CASSLGAGGAPIGIYGYTF
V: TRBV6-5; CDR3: CASTARQGVQPQHF
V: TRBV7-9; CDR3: CASSLLAGQETQYF
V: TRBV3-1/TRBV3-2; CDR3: CASSQADRGITDTQYF
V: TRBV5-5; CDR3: CASSLTYRDRVHEQYF